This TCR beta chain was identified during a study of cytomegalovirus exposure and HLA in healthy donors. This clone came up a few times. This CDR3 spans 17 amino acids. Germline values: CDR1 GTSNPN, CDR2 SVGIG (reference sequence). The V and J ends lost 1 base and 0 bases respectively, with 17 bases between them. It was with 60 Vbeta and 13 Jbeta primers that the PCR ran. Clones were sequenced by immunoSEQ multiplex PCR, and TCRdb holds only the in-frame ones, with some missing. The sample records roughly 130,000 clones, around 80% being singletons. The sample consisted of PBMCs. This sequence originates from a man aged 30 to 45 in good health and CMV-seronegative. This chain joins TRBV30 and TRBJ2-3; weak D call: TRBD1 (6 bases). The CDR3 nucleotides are TGTGCCTGGAGTGGAGCAACAGGGATTTCTAGCACAGATACGCAGTATTTT. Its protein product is CAWSGATGISSTDTQYF.